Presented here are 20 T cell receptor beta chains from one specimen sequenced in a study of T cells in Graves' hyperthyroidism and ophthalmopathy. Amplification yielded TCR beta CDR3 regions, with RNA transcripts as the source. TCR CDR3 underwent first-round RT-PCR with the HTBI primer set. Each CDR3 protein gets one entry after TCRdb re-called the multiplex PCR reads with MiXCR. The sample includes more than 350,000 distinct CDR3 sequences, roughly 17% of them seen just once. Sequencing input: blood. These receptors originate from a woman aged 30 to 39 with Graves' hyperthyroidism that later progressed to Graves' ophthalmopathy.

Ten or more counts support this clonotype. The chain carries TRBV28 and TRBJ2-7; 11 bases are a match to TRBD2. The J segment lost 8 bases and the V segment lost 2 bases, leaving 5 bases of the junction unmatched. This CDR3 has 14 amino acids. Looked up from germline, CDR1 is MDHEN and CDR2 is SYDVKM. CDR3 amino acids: CASSLTSGREKQYF. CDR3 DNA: TGTGCCAGCAGTTTAACTAGCGGGAGAGAAAAGCAGTACTTC. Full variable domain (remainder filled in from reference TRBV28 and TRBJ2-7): DVKVTQSSRYLVKRTGEKVFLECVQDMDHENMFWYRQDPGLGLRLIYFSYDVKMKEKGDIPEGYSVSREKKERFSLILESASTNQTSMYLCASSLTSGREKQYFGPGTRLTVT.

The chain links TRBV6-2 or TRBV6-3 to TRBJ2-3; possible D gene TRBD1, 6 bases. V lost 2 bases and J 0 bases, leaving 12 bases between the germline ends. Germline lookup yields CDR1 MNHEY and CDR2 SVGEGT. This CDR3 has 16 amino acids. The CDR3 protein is CASSYEQQGSTDTQYF. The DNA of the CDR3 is TGTGCCAGCAGTTACGAACAACAGGGCAGCACAGATACGCAGTATTTT.

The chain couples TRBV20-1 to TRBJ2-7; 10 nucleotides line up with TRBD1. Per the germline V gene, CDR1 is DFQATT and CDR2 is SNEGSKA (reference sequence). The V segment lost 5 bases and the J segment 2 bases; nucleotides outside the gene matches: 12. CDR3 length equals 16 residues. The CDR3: CSAPEALDRGTYEQYF. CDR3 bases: TGCAGTGCTCCTGAGGCTCTGGACAGGGGGACCTACGAGCAGTACTTC.

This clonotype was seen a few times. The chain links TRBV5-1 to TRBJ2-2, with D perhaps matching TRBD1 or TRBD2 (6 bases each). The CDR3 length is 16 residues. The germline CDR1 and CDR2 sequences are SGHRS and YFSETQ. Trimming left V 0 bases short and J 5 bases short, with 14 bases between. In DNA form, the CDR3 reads TGCGCCAGCAGCTTGGTTAGGGGGGCCAAAACCGGGGAGCTGTTTTTT. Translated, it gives CASSLVRGAKTGELFF.

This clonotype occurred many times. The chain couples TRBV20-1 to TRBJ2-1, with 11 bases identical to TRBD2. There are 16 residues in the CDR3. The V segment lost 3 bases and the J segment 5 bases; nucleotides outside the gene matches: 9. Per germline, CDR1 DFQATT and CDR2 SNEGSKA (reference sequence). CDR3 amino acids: CSASDWGTSGNNEQFF. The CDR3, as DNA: TGCAGTGCTAGTGATTGGGGGACTAGCGGCAACAATGAGCAGTTCTTC.

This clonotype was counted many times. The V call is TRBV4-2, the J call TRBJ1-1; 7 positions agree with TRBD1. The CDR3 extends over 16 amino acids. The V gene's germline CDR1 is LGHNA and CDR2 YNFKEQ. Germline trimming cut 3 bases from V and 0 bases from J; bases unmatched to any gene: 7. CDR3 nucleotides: TGTGCCAGCAGCCACCCAGGGGGGGGAATGAACACTGAAGCTTTCTTT. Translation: CASSHPGGGMNTEAFF.

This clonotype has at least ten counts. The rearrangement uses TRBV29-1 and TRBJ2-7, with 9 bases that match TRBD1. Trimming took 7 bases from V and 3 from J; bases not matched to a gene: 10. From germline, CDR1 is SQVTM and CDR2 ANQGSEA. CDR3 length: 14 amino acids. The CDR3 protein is CSASEGQGFYEQYF. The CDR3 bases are TGCAGCGCGTCAGAGGGACAGGGATTCTACGAGCAGTACTTC.

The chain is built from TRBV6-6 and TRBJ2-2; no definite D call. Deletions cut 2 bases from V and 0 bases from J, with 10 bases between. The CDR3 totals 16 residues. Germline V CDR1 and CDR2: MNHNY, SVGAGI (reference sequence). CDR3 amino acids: CASSYRPASNTGELFF. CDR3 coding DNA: TGTGCCAGCAGTTACCGACCAGCGTCGAACACCGGGGAGCTGTTTTTT.

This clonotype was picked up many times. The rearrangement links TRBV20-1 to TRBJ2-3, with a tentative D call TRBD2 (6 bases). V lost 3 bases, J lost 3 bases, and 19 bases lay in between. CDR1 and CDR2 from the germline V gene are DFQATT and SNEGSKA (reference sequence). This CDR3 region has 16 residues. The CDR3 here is CSASPLRGGETDTQYF. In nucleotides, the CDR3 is TGCAGTGCTAGCCCATTGCGGGGCGGGGAAACAGATACGCAGTATTTT.

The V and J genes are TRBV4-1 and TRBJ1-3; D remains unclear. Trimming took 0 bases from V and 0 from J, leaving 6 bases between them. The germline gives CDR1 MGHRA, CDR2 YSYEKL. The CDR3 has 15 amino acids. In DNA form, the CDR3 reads TGCGCCAGCAGCCAAGAGCCCGTCTCTGGAAACACCATATATTTT. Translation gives CASSQEPVSGNTIYF.

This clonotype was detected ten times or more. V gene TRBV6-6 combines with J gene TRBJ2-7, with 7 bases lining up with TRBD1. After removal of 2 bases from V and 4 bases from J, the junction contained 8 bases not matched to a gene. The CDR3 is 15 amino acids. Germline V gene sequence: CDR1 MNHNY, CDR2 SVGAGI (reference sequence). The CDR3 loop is CASSYATGTAYEQYF. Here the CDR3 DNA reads TGTGCCAGCAGTTACGCCACCGGGACAGCGTACGAGCAGTACTTC.

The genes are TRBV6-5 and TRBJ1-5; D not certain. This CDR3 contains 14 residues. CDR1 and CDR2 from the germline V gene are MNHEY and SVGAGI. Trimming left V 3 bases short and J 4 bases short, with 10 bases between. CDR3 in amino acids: CASSYGRRNQPQHF. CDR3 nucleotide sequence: TGTGCCAGCAGTTATGGAAGAAGAAATCAGCCCCAGCATTTT.

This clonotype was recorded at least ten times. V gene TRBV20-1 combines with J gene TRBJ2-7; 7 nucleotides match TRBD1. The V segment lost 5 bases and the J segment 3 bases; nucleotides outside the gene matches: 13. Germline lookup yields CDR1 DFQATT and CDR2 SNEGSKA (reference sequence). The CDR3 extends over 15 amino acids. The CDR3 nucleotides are TGCAGTGCTCCCGCATCCTTGACAGGGAACTACGAGCAGTACTTC. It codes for CSAPASLTGNYEQYF.

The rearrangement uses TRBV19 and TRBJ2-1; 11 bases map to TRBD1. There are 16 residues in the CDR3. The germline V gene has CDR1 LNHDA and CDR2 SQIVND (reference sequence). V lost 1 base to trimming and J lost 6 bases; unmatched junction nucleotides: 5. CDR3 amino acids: CASSIVYGTGGNEQFF. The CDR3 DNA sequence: TGTGCCAGTAGTATAGTGTACGGGACAGGGGGCAATGAGCAGTTCTTC.

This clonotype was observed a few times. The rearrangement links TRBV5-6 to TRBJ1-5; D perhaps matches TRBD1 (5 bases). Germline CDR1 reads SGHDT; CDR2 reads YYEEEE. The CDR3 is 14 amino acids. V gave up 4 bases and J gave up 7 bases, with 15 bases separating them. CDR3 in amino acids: CASSASGRIQPQHF. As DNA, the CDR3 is TGTGCCAGCAGCGCCTCAGGGAGGATACAGCCCCAGCATTTT.

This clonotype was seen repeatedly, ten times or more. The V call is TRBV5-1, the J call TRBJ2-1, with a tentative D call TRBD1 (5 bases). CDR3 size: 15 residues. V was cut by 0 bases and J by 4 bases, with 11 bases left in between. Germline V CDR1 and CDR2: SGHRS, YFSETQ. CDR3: CASSLEGSTYNEQFF. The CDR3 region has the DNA TGCGCCAGCAGCTTGGAGGGGTCGACATACAATGAGCAGTTCTTC.

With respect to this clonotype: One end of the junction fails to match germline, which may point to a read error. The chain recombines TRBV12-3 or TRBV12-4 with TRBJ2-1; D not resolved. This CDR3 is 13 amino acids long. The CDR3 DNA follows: TGTGCCAGCAGTGACTCGTACTACGATGAGCAGTTCTTC. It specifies CASSDSYYDEQFF.

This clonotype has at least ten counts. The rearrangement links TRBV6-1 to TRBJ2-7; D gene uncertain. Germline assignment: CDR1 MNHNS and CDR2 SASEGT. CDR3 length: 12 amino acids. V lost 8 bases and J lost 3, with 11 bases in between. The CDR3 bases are TGTGCCAGCCGAGGACGGTACTACGAGCAGTACTTC. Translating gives CASRGRYYEQYF.

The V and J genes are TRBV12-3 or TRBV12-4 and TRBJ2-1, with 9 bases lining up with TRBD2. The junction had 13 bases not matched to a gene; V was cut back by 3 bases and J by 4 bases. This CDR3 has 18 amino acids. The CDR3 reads CASSFRAGGRKGYNEQFF. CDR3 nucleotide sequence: TGTGCCAGCAGTTTTCGAGCGGGAGGCAGGAAGGGGTACAATGAGCAGTTCTTC.

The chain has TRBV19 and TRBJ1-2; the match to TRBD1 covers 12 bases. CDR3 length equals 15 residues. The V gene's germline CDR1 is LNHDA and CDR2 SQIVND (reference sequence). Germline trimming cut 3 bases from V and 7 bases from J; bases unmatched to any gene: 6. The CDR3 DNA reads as TGTGCCAGTAGTATTAGGGACAGGGGGCCACTTGGCTACACCTTC. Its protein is CASSIRDRGPLGYTF.